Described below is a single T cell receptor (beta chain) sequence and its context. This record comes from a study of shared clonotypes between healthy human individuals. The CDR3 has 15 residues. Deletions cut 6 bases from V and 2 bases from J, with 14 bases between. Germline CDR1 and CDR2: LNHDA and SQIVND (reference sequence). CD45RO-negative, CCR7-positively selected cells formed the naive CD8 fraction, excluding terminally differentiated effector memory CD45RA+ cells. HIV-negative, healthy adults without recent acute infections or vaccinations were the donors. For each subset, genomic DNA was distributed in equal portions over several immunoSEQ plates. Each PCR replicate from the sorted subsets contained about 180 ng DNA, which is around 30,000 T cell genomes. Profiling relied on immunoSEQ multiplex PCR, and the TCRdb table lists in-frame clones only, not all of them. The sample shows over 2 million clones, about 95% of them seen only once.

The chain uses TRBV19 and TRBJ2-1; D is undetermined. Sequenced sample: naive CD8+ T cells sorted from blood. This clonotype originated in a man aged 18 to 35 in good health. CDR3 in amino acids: CASSPTWNPYNEQFF. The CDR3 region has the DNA TGTGCCAGTAGCCCCACATGGAATCCCTACAATGAGCAGTTCTTC.